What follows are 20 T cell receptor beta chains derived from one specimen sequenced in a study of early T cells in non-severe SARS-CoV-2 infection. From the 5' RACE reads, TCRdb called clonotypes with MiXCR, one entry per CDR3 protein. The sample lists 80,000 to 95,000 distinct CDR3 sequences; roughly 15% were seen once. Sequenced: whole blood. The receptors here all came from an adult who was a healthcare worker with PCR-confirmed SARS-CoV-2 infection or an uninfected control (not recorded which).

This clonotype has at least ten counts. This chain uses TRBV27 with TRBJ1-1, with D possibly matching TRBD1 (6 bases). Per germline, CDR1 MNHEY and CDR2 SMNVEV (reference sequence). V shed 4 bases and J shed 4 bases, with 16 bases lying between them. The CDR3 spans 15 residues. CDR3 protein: CASSSPRGIVTEAFF. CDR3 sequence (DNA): TGTGCCAGCAGTTCTCCCAGGGGAATAGTCACTGAAGCTTTCTTT.

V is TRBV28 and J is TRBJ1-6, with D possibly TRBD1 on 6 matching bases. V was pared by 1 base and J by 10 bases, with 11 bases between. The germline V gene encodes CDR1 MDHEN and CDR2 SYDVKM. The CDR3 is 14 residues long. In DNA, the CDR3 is TGTGCCAGCAGTTTATCCACAGGGAACTCACCCCTCCACTTT. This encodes CASSLSTGNSPLHF.

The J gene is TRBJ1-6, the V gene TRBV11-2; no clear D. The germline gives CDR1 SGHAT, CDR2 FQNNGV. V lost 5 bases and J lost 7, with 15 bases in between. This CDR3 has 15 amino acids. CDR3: CASSKDRMPNSPLHF. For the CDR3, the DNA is TGTGCCAGCAGCAAGGACCGAATGCCCAATTCACCCCTCCACTTT.

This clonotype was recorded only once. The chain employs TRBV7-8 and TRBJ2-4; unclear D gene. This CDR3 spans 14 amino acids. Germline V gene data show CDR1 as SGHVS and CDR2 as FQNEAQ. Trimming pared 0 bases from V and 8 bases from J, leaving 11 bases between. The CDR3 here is CASSLATLRDIQYF. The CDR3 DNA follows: TGTGCCAGCAGCTTAGCGACGCTAAGGGACATTCAGTACTTC.

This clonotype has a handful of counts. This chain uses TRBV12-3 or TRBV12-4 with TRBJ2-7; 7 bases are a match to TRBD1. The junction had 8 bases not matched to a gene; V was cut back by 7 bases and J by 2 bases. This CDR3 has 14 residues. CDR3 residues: CASTRQGITYEQYF. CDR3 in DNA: TGTGCCAGCACCAGACAGGGAATTACCTACGAGCAGTACTTC.

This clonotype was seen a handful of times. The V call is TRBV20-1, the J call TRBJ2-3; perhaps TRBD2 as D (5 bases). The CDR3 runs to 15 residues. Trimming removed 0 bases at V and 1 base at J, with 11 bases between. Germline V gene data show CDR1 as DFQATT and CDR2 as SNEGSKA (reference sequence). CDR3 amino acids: CSARDYEGGTDTQYF. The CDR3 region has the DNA TGCAGTGCTAGAGATTATGAGGGTGGCACAGATACGCAGTATTTT.

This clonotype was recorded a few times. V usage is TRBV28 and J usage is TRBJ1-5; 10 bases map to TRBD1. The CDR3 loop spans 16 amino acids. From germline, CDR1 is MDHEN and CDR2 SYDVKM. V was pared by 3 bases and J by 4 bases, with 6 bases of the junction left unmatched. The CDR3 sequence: CASSFEGQGTNQPQHF. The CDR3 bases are TGTGCCAGCAGTTTTGAGGGACAGGGGACGAATCAGCCCCAGCATTTT.

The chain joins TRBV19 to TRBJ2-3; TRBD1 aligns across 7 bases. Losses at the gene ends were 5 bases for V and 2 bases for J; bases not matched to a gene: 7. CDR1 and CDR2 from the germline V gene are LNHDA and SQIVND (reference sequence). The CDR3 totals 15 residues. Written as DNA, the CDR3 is TGTGCCAGTAGTCGCATGACAGGGCTCACAGATACGCAGTATTTT. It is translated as CASSRMTGLTDTQYF.

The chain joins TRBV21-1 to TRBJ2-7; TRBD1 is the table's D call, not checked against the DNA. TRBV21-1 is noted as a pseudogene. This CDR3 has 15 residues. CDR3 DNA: TGTGCCAGCACCGAAAGTAGGACACCGACCTACGAGCAGTACTTC. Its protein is CASTESRTPTYEQYF.

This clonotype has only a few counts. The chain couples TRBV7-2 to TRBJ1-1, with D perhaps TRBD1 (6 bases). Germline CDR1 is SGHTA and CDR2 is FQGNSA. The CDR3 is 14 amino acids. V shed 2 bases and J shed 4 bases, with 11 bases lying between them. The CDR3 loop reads CASSLLRGSTEAFF. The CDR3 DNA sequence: TGTGCCAGCAGCTTATTAAGGGGGAGCACTGAAGCTTTCTTT.

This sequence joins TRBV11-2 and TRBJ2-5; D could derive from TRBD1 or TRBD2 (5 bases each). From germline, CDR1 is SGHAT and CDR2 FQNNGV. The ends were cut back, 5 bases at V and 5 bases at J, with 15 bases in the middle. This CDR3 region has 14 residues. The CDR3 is CASSNRLGPETQYF. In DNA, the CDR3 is TGTGCCAGCAGCAACCGGTTGGGACCGGAGACCCAGTACTTC.

The CDR3 DNA reads TGTGCCAGCAAGTCGCCAGGGTCCTATGGCTACACCTTC. Translating it yields CASKSPGSYGYTF. The chain carries TRBV27 and TRBJ1-2; TRBD1 might be the D (5 bases). The length of the CDR3 is 13 residues. Germline CDR1 reads MNHEY; CDR2 reads SMNVEV (reference sequence). V lost 7 bases, J lost 4 bases, and 13 bases lay in between.

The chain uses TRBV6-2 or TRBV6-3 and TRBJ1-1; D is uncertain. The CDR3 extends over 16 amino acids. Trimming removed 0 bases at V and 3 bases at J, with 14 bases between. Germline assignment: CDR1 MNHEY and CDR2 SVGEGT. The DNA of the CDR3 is TGTGCCAGCAGTTACTCATTCCGGATTGAGTACACTGAAGCTTTCTTT. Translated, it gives CASSYSFRIEYTEAFF.

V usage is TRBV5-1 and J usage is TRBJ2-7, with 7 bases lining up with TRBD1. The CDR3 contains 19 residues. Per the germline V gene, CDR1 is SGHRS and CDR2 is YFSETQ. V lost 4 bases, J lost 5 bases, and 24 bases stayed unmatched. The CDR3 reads CASSPTRQGSLFWRDEQYF. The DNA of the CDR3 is TGCGCCAGCAGCCCGACCCGACAGGGAAGCCTGTTTTGGCGAGACGAGCAGTACTTC.

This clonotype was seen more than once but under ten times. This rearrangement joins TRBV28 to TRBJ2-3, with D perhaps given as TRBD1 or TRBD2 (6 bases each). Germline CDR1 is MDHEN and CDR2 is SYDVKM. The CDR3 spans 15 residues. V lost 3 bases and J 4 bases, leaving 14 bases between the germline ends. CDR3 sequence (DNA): TGTGCCAGCAGTTTCGGGGGCTCCCTCTCAGATACGCAGTATTTT. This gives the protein CASSFGGSLSDTQYF.

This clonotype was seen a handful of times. The CDR3 is CASSLAFNEQFF. In nucleotides, the CDR3 is TGTGCCAGCAGCTTAGCTTTTAATGAGCAGTTCTTC. The V gene is TRBV7-8, the J gene TRBJ2-1; D call uncertain. CDR3 length equals 12 residues. From germline, CDR1 is SGHVS and CDR2 FQNEAQ. Between the trimmed V and J ends, which lost 0 bases and 7 bases, there was a span of 4 bases.

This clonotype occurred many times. CDR3 sequence reads: CASSLELAGYQETQYF. CDR3 bases: TGTGCCAGCAGCTTAGAACTAGCGGGGTACCAAGAGACCCAGTACTTC. This chain links TRBV11-2 with TRBJ2-5, with TRBD2 matching over 10 bases. The CDR3 sequence is 16 residues long. V trimming: 0 bases; J trimming: 0 bases; junction bases outside the gene matches: 1. CDR1 and CDR2 (germline): SGHAT, FQNNGV.

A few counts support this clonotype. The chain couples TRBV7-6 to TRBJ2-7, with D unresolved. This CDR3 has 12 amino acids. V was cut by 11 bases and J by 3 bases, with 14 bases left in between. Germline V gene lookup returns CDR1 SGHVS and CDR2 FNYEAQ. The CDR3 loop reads CAVSVVGYEQYF. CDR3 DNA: TGTGCCGTCTCGGTGGTGGGCTACGAGCAGTACTTC.

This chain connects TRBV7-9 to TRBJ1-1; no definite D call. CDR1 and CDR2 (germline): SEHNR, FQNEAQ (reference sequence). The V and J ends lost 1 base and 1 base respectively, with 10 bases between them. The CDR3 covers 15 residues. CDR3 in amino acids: CASSLVGSSNTEAFF. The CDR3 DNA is TGTGCCAGCAGCTTAGTGGGGTCTTCGAACACTGAAGCTTTCTTT.

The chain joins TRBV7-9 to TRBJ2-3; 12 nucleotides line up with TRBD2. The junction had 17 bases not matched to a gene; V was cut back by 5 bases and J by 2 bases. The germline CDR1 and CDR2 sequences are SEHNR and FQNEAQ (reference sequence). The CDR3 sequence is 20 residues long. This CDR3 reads CASSGNRLGTSGWVTDTQYF. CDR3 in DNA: TGTGCCAGCAGCGGGAACCGACTCGGGACTAGCGGGTGGGTCACAGATACGCAGTATTTT. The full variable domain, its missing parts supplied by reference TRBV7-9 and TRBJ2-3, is DTGVSQNPRHKITKRGQNVTFRCDPISEHNRLYWYRQTLGQGPEFLTYFQNEAQLEKSRLLSDRFSAERPKGSFSTLEIQRTEQGDSAMYLCASSGNRLGTSGWVTDTQYFGPGTRLTVL.